What follows are 6 T cell receptor beta chains derived from one specimen sequenced in a study of beta chain features in type 1 diabetes. Study results and limitations: In every one of the four CD4+ subsets, TCRB CDR3s were moderately but significantly shorter in Type 1 diabetes patients.

These receptors' targets are unknown. The study reverse transcribed the entire isolated RNA, so it sequenced expressed TCRB transcripts. TCRdb's table, derived via immunoSEQ multiplex PCR, lists solely in-frame clones and lacks some. The repertoire holds 600,000 or so clones, with over 12% as singletons. Input material: naive CD4+ T cells from blood. These receptors were obtained from a man aged 18 to 30 with type 1 diabetes.

This clone was seen a few times. Other DNA sequences within the sample encode an identical CDR3. V gene TRBV9 combines with J gene TRBJ1-1; D unclear. Germline-derived CDR1 and CDR2 are SGDLS and YYNGEE. Trimming shortened V by 0 bases and J by 0 bases, and 9 bases separated the two germline ends. This CDR3 region has 15 residues. In nucleotides, the CDR3 is TGTGCCAGCAGCGTAGATCCCGGGATGAACACTGAAGCTTTCTTT. Residues: CASSVDPGMNTEAFF.

This clone showed up just a few times. This chain joins TRBV30 and TRBJ1-1; D is undetermined. Germline V gene lookup returns CDR1 GTSNPN and CDR2 SVGIG (reference sequence). The CDR3 contains 13 residues. The V end was cut by 5 bases, the J end by 5 bases, with 15 bases between. The CDR3 loop is CAWGTGWSTEAFF. DNA for the CDR3: TGTGCCTGGGGCACGGGCTGGTCGACTGAAGCTTTCTTT. Complete variable domain (other parts from reference TRBV30 and TRBJ1-1): SQTIHQWPATLVQPVGSPLSLECTVEGTSNPNLYWYRQAAGRGLQLLFYSVGIGQISSEVPQNLSASRPQDRQFILSSKKLLLSDSGFYLCAWGTGWSTEAFFGQGTRLTVV.

This clone has only a few counts. This sequence joins TRBV4-1 and TRBJ1-2; maybe TRBD1 (6 bases). Germline CDR1 MGHRA, CDR2 YSYEKL. V was shortened by 4 bases and J by 8 bases, with 17 bases between the two germline ends. The CDR3 has 14 amino acids. CDR3 in amino acids: CASSPGQLSRGYTF. The CDR3 DNA is TGCGCCAGCAGCCCTGGACAGCTTTCGCGGGGCTACACCTTC.

J is TRBJ2-7 and V is TRBV18; 9 bases agree with TRBD1. V was clipped by 5 bases and J by 1 base; unmatched bases: 18. CDR1 and CDR2 from the germline V gene are KGHSH and LQKENI. The CDR3 spans 19 residues. CDR3 sequence (DNA): TGTGCCAGCTCAAACACCGGGACAGGGAGTCTCCCCACGTCCTACGAGCAGTACTTC. Its protein is CASSNTGTGSLPTSYEQYF.

This clone was recorded a few times. This chain uses TRBV9 with TRBJ1-1, with D unclear. The CDR3 is 15 amino acids. Deletions cut 0 bases from V and 1 base from J, with 10 bases between. Germline V gene sequence: CDR1 SGDLS, CDR2 YYNGEE. The CDR3, as DNA: TGTGCCAGCAGCGTAGGTAGACCCCCGAACACTGAAGCTTTCTTT. Its translation is CASSVGRPPNTEAFF.

The chain carries TRBV7-9 and TRBJ2-1; no clear D. From germline, CDR1 is SEHNR and CDR2 FQNEAQ (reference sequence). Between the trimmed V and J ends, which lost 0 bases and 5 bases, there was a span of 8 bases. There are 14 residues in the CDR3. The CDR3: CASSLAVLHNEQFF. The CDR3 nucleotides are TGTGCCAGCAGCTTAGCGGTTCTGCACAATGAGCAGTTCTTC.